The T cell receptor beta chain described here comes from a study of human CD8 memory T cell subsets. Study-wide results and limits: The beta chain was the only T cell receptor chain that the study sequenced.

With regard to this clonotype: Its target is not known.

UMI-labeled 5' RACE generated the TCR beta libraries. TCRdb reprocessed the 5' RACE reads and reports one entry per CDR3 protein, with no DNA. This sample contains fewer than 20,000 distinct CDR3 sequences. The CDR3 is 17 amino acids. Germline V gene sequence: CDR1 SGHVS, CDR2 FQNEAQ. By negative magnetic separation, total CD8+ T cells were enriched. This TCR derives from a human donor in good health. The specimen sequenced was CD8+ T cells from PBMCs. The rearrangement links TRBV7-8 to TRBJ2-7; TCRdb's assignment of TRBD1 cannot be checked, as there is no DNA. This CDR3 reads CASSPSPAGTVFYEQYF.